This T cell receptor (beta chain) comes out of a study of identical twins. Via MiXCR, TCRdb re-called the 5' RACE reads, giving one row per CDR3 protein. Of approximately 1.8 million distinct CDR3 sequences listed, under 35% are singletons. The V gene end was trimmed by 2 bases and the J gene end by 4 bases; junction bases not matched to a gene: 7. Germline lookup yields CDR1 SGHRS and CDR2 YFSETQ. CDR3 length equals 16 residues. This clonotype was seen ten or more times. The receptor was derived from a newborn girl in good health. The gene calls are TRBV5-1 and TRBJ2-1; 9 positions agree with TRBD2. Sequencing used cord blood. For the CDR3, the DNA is TGCGCCAGCAGCTTACCTCTAGCGGGGCGGTACAATGAGCAGTTCTTC. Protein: CASSLPLAGRYNEQFF.